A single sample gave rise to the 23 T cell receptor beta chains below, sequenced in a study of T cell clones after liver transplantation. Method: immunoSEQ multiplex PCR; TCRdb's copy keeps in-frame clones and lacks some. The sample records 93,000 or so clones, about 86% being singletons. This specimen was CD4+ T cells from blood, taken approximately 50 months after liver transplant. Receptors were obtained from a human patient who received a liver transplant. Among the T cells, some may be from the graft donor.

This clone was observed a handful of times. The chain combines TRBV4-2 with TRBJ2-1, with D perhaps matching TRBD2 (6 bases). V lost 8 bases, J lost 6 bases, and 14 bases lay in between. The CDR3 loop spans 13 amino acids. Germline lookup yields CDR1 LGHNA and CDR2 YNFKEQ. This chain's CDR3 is CASAGPGFNEQFF. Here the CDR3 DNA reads TGTGCCAGCGCGGGGCCGGGCTTCAATGAGCAGTTCTTC.

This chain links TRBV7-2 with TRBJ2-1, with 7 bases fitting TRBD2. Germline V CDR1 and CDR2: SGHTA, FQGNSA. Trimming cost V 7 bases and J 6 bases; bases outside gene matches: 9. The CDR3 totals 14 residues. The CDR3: CASIGDYLLNEQFF. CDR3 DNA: TGTGCCAGCATCGGGGACTATTTACTCAATGAGCAGTTCTTC. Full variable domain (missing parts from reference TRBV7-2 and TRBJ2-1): GAGVSQSPSNKVTEKGKDVELRCDPISGHTALYWYRQSLGQGLEFLIYFQGNSAPDKSGLPSDRFSAERTGGSVSTLTIQRTQQEDSAVYLCASIGDYLLNEQFFGPGTRLTVL.

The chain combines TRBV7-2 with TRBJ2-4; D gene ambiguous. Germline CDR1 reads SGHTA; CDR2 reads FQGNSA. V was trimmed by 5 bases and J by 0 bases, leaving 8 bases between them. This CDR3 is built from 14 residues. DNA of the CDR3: TGTGCCAGCAGCCGGCTCGAAGCCAAAAACATTCAGTACTTC. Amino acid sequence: CASSRLEAKNIQYF. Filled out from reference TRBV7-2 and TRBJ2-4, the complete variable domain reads GAGVSQSPSNKVTEKGKDVELRCDPISGHTALYWYRQSLGQGLEFLIYFQGNSAPDKSGLPSDRFSAERTGGSVSTLTIQRTQQEDSAVYLCASSRLEAKNIQYFGAGTRLSVL.

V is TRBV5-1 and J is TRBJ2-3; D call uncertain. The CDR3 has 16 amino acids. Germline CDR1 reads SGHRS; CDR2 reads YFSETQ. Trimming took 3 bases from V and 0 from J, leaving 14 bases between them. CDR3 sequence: CASSSGPRKSTDTQYF. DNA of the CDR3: TGCGCCAGCAGCTCCGGCCCCAGGAAAAGCACAGATACGCAGTATTTT.

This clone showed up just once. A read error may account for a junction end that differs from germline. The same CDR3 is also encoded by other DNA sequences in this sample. Here the CDR3 reads CASSESTGPLYNEQFF. For the CDR3, the DNA is TGTGCCAGCAGTGAATCGACGGGCCCCCTCTACAATGAGCAATTCTTC. The rearrangement joins TRBV25-1 to TRBJ2-1; D remains ambiguous. The CDR3 totals 16 residues. The germline gives CDR1 MGHDK, CDR2 SYGVNS.

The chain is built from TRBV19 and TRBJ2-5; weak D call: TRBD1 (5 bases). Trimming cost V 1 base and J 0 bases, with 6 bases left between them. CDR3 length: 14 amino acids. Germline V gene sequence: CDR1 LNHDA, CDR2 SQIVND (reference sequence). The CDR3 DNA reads TGTGCCAGTAGTATAGGACAGAACCAAGAGACCCAGTACTTC. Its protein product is CASSIGQNQETQYF.

CDR3: CASSAWTGSGEKLFF. CDR3 DNA sequence: TGTGCCAGCAGTGCTTGGACAGGGTCAGGGGAAAAACTGTTTTTT. The chain uses TRBV28 and TRBJ1-4; TRBD1 matches at 8 bases. There are 15 residues in the CDR3. Per germline, CDR1 MDHEN and CDR2 SYDVKM. J gave up 8 bases and V 5 bases, and 10 bases lay outside the gene matches.

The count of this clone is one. The CDR3 nucleotides read TGCAGCGTTGCGGGGGGAGGGAACTATGGCTACACCTTC. It yields the protein CSVAGGGNYGYTF. The chain recombines TRBV29-1 with TRBJ1-2; possible D gene TRBD1, 5 bases. V lost 4 bases to trimming and J lost 2 bases, with 11 bases between them. Germline V gene sequence: CDR1 SQVTM, CDR2 ANQGSEA. This CDR3 is built from 13 residues.

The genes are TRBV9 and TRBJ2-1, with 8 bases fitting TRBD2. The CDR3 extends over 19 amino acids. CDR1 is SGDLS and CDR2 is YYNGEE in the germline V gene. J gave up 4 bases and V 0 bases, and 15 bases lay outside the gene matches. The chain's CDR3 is CASSVGVGIAGTSYNEQFF. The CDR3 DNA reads TGTGCCAGCAGCGTAGGAGTTGGGATAGCGGGGACTTCTTACAATGAGCAGTTCTTC. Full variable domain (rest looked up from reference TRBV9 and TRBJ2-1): DSGVTQTPKHLITATGQRVTLRCSPRSGDLSVYWYQQSLDQGLQFLIQYYNGEERAKGNILERFSAQQFPDLHSELNLSSLELGDSALYFCASSVGVGIAGTSYNEQFFGPGTRLTVL.

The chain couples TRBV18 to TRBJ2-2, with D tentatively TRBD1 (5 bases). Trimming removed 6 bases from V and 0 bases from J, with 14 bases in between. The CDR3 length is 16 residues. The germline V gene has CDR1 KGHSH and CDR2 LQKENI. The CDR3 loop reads CASSQFDSSNTGELFF. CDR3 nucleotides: TGTGCCAGCTCCCAATTCGACAGCTCGAACACCGGGGAGCTGTTTTTT.

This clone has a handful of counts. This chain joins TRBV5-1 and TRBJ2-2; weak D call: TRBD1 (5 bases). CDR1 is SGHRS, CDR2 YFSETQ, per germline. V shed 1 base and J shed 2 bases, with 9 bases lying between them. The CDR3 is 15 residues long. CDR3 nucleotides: TGCGCCAGCAGCTTGTTTAGGGGAAACACCGGGGAGCTGTTTTTT. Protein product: CASSLFRGNTGELFF.

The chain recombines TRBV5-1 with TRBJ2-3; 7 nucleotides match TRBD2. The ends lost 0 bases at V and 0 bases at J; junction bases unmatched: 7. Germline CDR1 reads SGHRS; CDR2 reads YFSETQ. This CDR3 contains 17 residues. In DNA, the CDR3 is TGCGCCAGCAGCTTGGATCCGTCTAGCGGAAGCACAGATACGCAGTATTTT. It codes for CASSLDPSSGSTDTQYF.

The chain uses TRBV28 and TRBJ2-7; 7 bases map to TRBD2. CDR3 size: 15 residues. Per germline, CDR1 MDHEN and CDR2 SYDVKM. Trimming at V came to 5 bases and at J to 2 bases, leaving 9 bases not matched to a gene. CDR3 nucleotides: TGTGCCAGCAGTGCCCCTAGCGGCGCGGCCTACGAGCAGTACTTC. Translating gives CASSAPSGAAYEQYF.

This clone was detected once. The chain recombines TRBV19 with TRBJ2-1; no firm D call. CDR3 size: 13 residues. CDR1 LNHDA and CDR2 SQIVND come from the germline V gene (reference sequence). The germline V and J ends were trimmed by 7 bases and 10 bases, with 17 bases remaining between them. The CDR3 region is CASTVGPTEEQFF. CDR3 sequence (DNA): TGTGCCAGTACCGTTGGCCCCACGGAGGAGCAGTTCTTC.

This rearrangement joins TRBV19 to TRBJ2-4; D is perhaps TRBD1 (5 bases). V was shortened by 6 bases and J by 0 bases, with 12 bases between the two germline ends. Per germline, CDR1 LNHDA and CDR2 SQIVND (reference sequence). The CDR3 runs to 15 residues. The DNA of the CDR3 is TGTGCCAGTAGACCCGACAGCTTAGCCAAAAACATTCAGTACTTC. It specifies CASRPDSLAKNIQYF.

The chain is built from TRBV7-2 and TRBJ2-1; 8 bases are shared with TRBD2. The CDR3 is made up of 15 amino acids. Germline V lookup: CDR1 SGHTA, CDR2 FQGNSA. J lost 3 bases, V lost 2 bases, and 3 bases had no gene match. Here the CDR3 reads CASSLTRGGYNEQFF. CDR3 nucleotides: TGTGCCAGCAGCTTAACTCGGGGGGGCTACAATGAGCAGTTCTTC.

CDR3: CSARVGGGAFF. CDR3 nucleotide sequence: TGCAGTGCTAGAGTAGGCGGGGGAGCTTTCTTT. The chain uses TRBV20-1 and TRBJ1-1; D possibly corresponds to TRBD1 (5 bases). Trimming stripped 1 base from V and 10 bases from J, with 10 bases between. Germline CDR1 and CDR2: DFQATT and SNEGSKA (reference sequence). This CDR3 spans 11 amino acids.

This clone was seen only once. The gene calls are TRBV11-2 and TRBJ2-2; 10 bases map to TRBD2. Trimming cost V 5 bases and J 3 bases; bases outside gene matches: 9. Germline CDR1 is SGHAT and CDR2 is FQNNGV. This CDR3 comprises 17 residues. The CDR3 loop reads CASSPALLAGYTGELFF. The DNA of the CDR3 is TGTGCCAGCAGCCCCGCTCTACTAGCGGGATACACCGGGGAGCTGTTTTTT.

The CDR3 DNA follows: TGTGCCAGCAGCTTAGCTTTAGGCCGCGGGAACACTGAAGCTTTCTTT. Protein sequence: CASSLALGRGNTEAFF. The rearrangement uses TRBV7-2 and TRBJ1-1; D is unclear. V lost 0 bases and J lost 1, with 12 bases in between. This CDR3 contains 16 residues. CDR1 is SGHTA, CDR2 FQGNSA, per germline. The whole variable domain, filled in from reference TRBV7-2 and TRBJ1-1, reads GAGVSQSPSNKVTEKGKDVELRCDPISGHTALYWYRQSLGQGLEFLIYFQGNSAPDKSGLPSDRFSAERTGGSVSTLTIQRTQQEDSAVYLCASSLALGRGNTEAFFGQGTRLTVV.

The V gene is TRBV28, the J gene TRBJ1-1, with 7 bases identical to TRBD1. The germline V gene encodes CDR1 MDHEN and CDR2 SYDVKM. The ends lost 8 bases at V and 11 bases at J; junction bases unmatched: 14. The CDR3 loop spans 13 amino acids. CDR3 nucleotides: TGTGCCAGCTTCACTCCGGTGGGACAGCAGGCTTTCTTT. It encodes CASFTPVGQQAFF.

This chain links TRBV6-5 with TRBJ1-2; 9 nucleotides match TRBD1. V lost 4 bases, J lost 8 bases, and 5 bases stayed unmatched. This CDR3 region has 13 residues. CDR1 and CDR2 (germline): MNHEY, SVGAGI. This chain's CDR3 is CASSWDRAGGYTF. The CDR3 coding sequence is TGTGCCAGCAGTTGGGACAGGGCAGGCGGCTACACCTTC.

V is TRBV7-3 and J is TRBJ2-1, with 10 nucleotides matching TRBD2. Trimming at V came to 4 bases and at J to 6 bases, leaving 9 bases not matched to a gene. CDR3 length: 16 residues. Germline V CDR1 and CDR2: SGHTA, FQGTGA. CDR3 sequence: CASSSRGAGGPNEQFF. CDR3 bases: TGTGCCAGCAGCTCCCGAGGAGCGGGAGGGCCCAATGAGCAGTTCTTC.

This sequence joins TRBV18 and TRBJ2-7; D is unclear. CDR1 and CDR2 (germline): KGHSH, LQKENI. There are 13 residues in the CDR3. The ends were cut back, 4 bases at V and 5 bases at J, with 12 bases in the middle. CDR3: CASSLTLRNEQYF. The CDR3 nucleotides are TGTGCCAGCTCACTAACGCTTAGAAACGAGCAGTACTTC.